The T cell receptor (beta chain) under discussion was sequenced for a study of beta chain features in type 1 diabetes. Study conclusions and caveats: VDJ junctions from type 1 diabetes patients carried fewer insertions and larger deletions. A closer apparent resemblance between naive, central memory and Treg TCRB repertoires was seen in patients than in healthy donors. The study left unresolved whether HLA type influences TCRB rearrangement. Patients with Type 1 diabetes showed moderately but significantly shorter TCRB CDR3s in all four CD4+ subsets.

The authors reverse transcribed all of the isolated RNA, so sequencing captured expressed TCRB transcripts. The data were produced by immunoSEQ multiplex PCR, yet TCRdb's version contains in-frame clones alone and is incomplete. This table holds approximately 250,000 clones, 20% to 25% found once. The CDR3 covers 15 residues. The germline V gene has CDR1 SQVTM and CDR2 ANQGSEA. Trimming removed 5 bases at V and 7 bases at J, with 23 bases between. As for this clone: The antigen remains undetermined.

The material sequenced was naive CD4+ T cells from blood. This sequence joins TRBV29-1 and TRBJ1-1, with D possibly TRBD1 on 6 matching bases. This clonotype was sampled from a woman in her twenties or thirties with type 1 diabetes. This CDR3 is CSVSIRRQDPFEAFF. In nucleotides, the CDR3 is TGCAGCGTTTCGATACGCAGACAGGATCCCTTTGAAGCTTTCTTT.